This T cell receptor beta chain was observed in a study of memory CD8 T cells in hepatitis C reinfection. Study context: Reinfection meant HCV RNA positivity after two negatives ≥60 days apart. Peak reinfection sampling occurred 3 to 8 weeks after detected reinfection.

Time point described: peak reinfection, 3 to 8 weeks after reinfection detection. No in vitro expansion preceded TCR sequencing of the sorted cells. Germline V gives CDR1 MDHEN, CDR2 SYDVKM. The germline V and J ends were trimmed by 5 bases and 0 bases, with 20 bases remaining between them. CDR3 size: 17 residues. Clones were read by immunoSEQ multiplex PCR, and TCRdb kept only the in-frame ones, dropping some. The repertoire holds some 40,000 clones, with roughly 90% as singletons. This TCR came from a man between 18 and 29 years old with hepatitis C virus infection. The sample taken for sequencing was naive CD8+ T cells sorted from blood. J is TRBJ2-7 and V is TRBV28, with D tentatively TRBD2 (7 bases). CDR3: CASSPTSAGASSYEQYV. The CDR3 DNA follows: TGTGCCAGCAGTCCTACCTCCGCGGGGGCTAGCTCCTACGAGCAGTACGTC.